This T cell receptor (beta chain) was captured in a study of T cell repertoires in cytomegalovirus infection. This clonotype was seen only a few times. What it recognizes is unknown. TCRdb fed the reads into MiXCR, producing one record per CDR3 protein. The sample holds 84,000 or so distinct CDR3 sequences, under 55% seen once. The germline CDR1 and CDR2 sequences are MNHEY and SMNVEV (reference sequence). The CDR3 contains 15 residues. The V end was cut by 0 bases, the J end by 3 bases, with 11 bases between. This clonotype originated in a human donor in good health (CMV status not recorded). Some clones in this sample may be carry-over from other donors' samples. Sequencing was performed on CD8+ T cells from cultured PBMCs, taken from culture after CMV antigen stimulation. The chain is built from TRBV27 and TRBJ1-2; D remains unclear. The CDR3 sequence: CASSLSGGLDYGYTF. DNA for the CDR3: TGTGCCAGCAGTTTATCTGGAGGGTTGGACTATGGCTACACCTTC.